A selection of T cell receptor beta chains follows, all from one sample in a study of T-cell reconstitution after alpha-beta-depleted transplantation in children. In TCRdb, the PCR reads were re-called with MiXCR into one record per CDR3 protein. Among about 610,000 distinct CDR3 sequences, more than 9% were seen once, and the ten largest hold about 4%. The sequences come from PBMCs from the stem cell graft donor, collected from the stem cell graft. The receptors were gathered from a human donor who donated a stem cell graft to a child with acute myeloid leukemia. The conserved cysteine and the conserved F or W are not part of the CDR3 here.

TRBV2,TRBJ1-5,ASSLEEANSNQPQH
TRBV11-3,TRBJ2-1,ASSFLAGAGDEQF
TRBV29-1,TRBJ2-2,SGRGANTGELF
TRBV18,TRBJ1-4,ASSLDRGRGEKLF
TRBV4-1,TRBJ2-5,ASSLTTSGETQY
TRBV7-2,TRBJ2-1,ASSLGNQPGHEQF
TRBV20-1,TRBJ1-6,SASIRGTSYNSPLH
TRBV7-2,TRBJ2-1,ASSQWGGGYNEQF
TRBV6-1,TRBJ2-6,ASSVRDRGAGANVLT
TRBV4-3,TRBJ1-3,ASSQAGLGNTIY
TRBV7-3,TRBJ2-2,ASSLRGRPSTGELF
TRBV12-3/TRBV12-4,TRBJ2-7,ASSSRDGTYEQY
TRBV7-2,TRBJ2-7,ASSLTGLEQY
TRBV29-1,TRBJ1-4,SVTGTGDEKLF
TRBV19,TRBJ2-7,ASSIDGRASAYEQY
TRBV9,TRBJ2-5,ASSVDGGSKETQY
TRBV15,TRBJ2-2,ATSSLAEDTGELF
TRBV12-3/TRBV12-4,TRBJ2-3,ASSLAGTFRSQY
TRBV4-3,TRBJ1-4,ASSRQLNEKLF
TRBV5-1,TRBJ1-4,ASSFSPAGGEKLF
TRBV20-1,TRBJ2-2,SARDSGTGGRAGELF
TRBV24-1,TRBJ2-1,ATPGINEQF
TRBV5-1,TRBJ2-3,ASSYAADTQY
TRBV20-1,TRBJ2-3,SARDPSGKSTDTQY
TRBV20-1,TRBJ2-2,SARGWQRGNTGELF
TRBV4-3,TRBJ2-3,ASSQGRGSLTDTQY
TRBV4-3,TRBJ2-1,ASSDTSGSPYNEQF
TRBV10-3,TRBJ2-1,AISGLREIHNEQF
TRBV9,TRBJ2-1,ASSVGIQEGWNEQF
TRBV20-1,TRBJ2-7,SARGVSYEQY
TRBV5-1,TRBJ1-2,ASSLEAENYGYT
TRBV6-5,TRBJ2-1,ASSSWGTSGRATSNEQF
TRBV11-1,TRBJ2-5,ASSLAGEPWETQY
TRBV29-1,TRBJ2-7,SARTASYEQY
TRBV5-1,TRBJ2-5,ASSFTPLAGRETQY
TRBV20-1,TRBJ2-5,SARDRATSGRIWETQY
TRBV9,TRBJ1-1,ASSVALAGVRSEAF
TRBV12-3/TRBV12-4,TRBJ2-1,ASSLWVEQF
TRBV29-1,TRBJ2-7,SAEKAGSSYEQY
TRBV12-3/TRBV12-4,TRBJ1-2,ASSLNRRNYGYT
TRBV10-3,TRBJ2-1,AINRDLNNEQF
TRBV28,TRBJ1-5,ASSLLGAQPQH
TRBV12-3/TRBV12-4,TRBJ2-4,ASRGQGFGKNIQY
TRBV5-1,TRBJ1-2,ASSLADRQYGYT
TRBV5-6,TRBJ1-1,ASSYDRYTEAF